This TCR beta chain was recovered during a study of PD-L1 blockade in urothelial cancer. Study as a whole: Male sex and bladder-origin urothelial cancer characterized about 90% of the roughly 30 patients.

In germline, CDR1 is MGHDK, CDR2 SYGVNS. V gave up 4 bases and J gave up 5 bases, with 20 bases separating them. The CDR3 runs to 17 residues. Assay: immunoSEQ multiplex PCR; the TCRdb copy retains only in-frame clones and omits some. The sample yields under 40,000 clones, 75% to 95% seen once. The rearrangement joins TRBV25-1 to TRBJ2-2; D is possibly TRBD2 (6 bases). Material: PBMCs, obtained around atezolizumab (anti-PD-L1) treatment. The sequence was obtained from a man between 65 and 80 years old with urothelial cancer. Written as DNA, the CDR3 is TGTGCCAGCAGTGGCCTAGTGTCGGGAGTTCGGACCGGGGAGCTGTTTTTT. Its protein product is CASSGLVSGVRTGELFF.